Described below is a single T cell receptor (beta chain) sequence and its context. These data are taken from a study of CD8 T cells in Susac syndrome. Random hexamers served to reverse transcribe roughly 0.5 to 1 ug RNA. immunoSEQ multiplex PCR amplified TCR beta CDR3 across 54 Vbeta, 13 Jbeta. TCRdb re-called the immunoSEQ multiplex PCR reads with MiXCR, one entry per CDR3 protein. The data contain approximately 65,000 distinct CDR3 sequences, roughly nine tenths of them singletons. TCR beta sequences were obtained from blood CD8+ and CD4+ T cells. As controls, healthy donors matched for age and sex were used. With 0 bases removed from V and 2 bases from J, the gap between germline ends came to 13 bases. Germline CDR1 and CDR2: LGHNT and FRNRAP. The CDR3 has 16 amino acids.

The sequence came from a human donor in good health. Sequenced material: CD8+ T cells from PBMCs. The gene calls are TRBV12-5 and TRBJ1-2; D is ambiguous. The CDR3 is CASGLVLPGSNYGYTF. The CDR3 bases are TGTGCTAGTGGTTTGGTACTACCGGGCTCGAACTATGGCTACACCTTC.